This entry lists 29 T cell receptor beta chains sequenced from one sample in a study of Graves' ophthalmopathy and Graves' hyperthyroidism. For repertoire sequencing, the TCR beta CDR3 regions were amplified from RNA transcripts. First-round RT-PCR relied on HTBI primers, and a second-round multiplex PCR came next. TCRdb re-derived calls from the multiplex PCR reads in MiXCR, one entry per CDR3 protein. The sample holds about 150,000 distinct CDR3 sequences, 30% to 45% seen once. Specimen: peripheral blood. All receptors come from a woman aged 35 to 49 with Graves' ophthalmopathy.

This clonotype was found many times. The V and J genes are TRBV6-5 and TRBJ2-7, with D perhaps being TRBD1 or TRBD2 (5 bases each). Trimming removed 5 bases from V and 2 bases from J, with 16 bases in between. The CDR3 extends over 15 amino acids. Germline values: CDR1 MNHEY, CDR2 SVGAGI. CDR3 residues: CASSPIRDGTYEQYF. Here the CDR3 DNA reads TGTGCCAGCAGTCCGATCCGGGACGGGACCTACGAGCAGTACTTC.

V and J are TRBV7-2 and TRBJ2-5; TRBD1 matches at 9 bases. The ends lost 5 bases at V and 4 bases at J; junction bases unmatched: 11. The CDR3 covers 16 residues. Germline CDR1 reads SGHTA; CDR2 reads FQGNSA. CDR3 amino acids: CASSNPGTGNRETQYF. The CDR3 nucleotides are TGTGCCAGCAGCAACCCCGGGACAGGGAATCGAGAGACCCAGTACTTC. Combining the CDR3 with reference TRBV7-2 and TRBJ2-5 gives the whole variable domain GAGVSQSPSNKVTEKGKDVELRCDPISGHTALYWYRQSLGQGLEFLIYFQGNSAPDKSGLPSDRFSAERTGGSVSTLTIQRTQQEDSAVYLCASSNPGTGNRETQYFGPGTRLLVL.

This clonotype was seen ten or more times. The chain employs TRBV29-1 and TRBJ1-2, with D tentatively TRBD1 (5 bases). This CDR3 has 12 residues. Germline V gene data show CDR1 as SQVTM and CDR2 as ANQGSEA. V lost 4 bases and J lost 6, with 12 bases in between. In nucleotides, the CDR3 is TGCAGCGTTGGCCGGGGGTCCGATGGCTACACCTTC. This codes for CSVGRGSDGYTF. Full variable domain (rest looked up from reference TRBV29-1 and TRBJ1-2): SAVISQKPSRDICQRGTSLTIQCQVDSQVTMMFWYRQQPGQSLTLIATANQGSEATYESGFVIDKFPISRPNLTFSTLTVSNMSPEDSSIYLCSVGRGSDGYTFGSGTRLTVV.

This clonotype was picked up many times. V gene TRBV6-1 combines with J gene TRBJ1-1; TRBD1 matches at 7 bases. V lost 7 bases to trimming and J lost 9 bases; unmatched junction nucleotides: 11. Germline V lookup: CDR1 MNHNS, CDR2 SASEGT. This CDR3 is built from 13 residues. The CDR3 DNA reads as TGTGCCAGCAAAGAGCCAGGGGGACTTCAAGCTTTCTTT. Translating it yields CASKEPGGLQAFF.

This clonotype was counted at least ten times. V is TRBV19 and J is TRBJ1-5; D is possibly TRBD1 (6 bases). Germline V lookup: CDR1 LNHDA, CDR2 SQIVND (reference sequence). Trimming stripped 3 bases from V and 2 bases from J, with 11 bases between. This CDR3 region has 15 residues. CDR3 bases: TGTGCCAGTAGTATGGGGGGCTCGGGCAATCAGCCCCAGCATTTT. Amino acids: CASSMGGSGNQPQHF.

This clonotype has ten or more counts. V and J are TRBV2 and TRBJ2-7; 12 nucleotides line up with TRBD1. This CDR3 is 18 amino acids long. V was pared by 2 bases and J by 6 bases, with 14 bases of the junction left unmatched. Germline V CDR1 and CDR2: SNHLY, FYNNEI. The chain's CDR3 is CASSEIGLTGTGGGEQYF. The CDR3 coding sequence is TGTGCCAGCAGTGAAATTGGACTTACCGGGACAGGGGGCGGCGAGCAGTACTTC.

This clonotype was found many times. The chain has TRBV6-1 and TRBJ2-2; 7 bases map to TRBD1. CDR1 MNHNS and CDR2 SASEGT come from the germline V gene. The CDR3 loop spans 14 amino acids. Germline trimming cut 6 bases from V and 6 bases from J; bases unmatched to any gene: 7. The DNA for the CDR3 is TGTGCCAGCAGGTCCGGGACAGCGGCCGGGGAGCTGTTTTTT. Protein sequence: CASRSGTAAGELFF.

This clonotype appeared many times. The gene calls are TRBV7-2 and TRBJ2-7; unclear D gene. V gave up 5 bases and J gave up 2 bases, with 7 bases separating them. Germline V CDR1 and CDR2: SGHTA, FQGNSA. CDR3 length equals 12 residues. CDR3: CASSPVPYEQYF. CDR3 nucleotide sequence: TGTGCCAGCAGCCCGGTCCCCTACGAGCAGTACTTC.

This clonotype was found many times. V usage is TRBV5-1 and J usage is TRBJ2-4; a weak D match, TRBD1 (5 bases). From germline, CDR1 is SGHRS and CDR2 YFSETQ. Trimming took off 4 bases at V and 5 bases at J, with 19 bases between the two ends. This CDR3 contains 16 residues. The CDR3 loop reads CASSPAPAGSENIQYF. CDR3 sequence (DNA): TGCGCCAGCAGCCCCGCGCCCGCAGGGTCGGAAAACATTCAGTACTTC.

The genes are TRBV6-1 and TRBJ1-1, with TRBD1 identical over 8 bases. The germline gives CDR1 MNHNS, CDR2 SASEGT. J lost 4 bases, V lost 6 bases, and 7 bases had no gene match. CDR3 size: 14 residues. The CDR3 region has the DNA TGTGCCAGCAGGGGCCGGACAGGGTCCACTGAAGCTTTCTTT. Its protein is CASRGRTGSTEAFF.

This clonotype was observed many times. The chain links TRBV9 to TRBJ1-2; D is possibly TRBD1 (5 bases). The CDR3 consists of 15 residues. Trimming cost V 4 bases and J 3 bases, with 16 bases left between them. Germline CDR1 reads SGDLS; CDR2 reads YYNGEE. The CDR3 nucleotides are TGTGCCAGCAGCCAAGACCCCGGGACGTACTATGGCTACACCTTC. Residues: CASSQDPGTYYGYTF.

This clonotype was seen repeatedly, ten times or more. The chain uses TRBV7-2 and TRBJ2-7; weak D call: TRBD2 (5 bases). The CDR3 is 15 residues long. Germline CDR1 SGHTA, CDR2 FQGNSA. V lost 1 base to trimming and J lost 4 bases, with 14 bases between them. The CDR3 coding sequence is TGTGCCAGCAGCTTAGAGCCTCGTGGGAGTTACGAGCAGTACTTC. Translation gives CASSLEPRGSYEQYF.

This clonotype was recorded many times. CDR3 coding DNA: TGCAGCTACCAAAGAGCGGGAGTCGGCGAGCAGTACTTC. This gives the protein CSYQRAGVGEQYF. V gene TRBV29-1 combines with J gene TRBJ2-7, with 8 bases aligning to TRBD2. CDR1 SQVTM and CDR2 ANQGSEA come from the germline V gene. The CDR3 consists of 13 residues. V lost 8 bases, J lost 6 bases, and 12 bases stayed unmatched.

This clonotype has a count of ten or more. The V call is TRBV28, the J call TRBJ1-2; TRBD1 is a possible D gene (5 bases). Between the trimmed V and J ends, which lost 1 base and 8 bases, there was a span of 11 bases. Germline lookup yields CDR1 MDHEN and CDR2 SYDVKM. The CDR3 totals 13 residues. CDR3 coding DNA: TGTGCCAGCAGTTTATCGGCAGGGAAGGGCTACACCTTC. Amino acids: CASSLSAGKGYTF.

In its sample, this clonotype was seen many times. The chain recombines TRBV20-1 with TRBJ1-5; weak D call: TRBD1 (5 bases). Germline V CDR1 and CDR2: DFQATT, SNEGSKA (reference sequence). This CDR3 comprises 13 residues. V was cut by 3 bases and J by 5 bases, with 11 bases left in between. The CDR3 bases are TGCAGTGCTAGCTGGGGGGAATATCAGCCCCAGCATTTT. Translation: CSASWGEYQPQHF.

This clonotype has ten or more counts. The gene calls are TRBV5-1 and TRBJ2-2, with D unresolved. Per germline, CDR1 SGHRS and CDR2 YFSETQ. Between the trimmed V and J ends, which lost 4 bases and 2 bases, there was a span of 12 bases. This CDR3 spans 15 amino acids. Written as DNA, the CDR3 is TGCGCCAGCAGCGGCAACCAGGTTAACACCGGGGAGCTGTTTTTT. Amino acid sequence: CASSGNQVNTGELFF.

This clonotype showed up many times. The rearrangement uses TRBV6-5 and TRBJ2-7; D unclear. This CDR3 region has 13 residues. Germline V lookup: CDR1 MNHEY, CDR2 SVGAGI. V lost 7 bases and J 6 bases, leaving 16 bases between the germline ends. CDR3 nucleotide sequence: TGTGCCAGCACCCCAGTGGTCTCTTCCGAGCAGTACTTC. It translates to CASTPVVSSEQYF.

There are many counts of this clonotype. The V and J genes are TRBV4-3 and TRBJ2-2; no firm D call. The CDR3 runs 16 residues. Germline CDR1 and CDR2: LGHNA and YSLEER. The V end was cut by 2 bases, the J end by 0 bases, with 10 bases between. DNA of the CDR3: TGCGCCAGCAGCCAAAGGGCTAAACCGAACACCGGGGAGCTGTTTTTT. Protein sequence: CASSQRAKPNTGELFF.

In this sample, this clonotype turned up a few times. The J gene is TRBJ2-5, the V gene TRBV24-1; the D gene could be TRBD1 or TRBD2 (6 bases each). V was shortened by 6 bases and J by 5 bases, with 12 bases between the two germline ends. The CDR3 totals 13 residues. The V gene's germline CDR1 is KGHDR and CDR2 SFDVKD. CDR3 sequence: CATSSGGWETQYF. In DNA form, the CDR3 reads TGTGCCACCAGTTCCGGGGGCTGGGAGACCCAGTACTTC.

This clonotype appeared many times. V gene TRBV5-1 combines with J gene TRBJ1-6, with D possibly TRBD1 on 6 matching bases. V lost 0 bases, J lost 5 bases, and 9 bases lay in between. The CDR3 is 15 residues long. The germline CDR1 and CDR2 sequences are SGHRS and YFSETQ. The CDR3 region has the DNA TGCGCCAGCAGCTTGGCCGCAGGGGATAATTCACCCCTCCACTTT. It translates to CASSLAAGDNSPLHF.

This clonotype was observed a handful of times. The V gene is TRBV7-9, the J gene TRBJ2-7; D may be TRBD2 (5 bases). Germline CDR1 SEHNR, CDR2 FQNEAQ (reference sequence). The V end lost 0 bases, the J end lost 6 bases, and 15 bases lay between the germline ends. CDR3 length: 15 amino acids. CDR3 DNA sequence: TGTGCCAGCAGCTTAGCGCTGGGGATAGAGGGCGAGCAGTACTTC. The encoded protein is CASSLALGIEGEQYF.

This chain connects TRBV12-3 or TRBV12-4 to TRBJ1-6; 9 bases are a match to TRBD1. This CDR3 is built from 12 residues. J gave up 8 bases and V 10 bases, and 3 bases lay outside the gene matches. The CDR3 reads CATGTGYSPLHF. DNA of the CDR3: TGTGCCACCGGGACAGGGTATTCACCCCTCCACTTT.

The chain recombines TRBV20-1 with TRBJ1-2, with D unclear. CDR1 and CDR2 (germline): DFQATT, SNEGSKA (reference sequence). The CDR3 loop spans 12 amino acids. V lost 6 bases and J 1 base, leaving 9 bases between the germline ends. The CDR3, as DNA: TGCAGTGCCCCGGGTGATAACTATGGCTACACCTTC. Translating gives CSAPGDNYGYTF.

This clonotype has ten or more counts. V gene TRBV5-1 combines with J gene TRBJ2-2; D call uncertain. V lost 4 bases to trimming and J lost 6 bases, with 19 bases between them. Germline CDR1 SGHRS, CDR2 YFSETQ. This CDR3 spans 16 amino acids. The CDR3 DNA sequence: TGCGCCAGCAGCACGGATCCGGCCGGTCTGGCCGGGGAGCTGTTTTTT. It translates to CASSTDPAGLAGELFF. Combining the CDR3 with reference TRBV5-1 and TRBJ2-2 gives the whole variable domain KAGVTQTPRYLIKTRGQQVTLSCSPISGHRSVSWYQQTPGQGLQFLFEYFSETQRNKGNFPGRFSGRQFSNSRSEMNVSTLELGDSALYLCASSTDPAGLAGELFFGEGSRLTVL.

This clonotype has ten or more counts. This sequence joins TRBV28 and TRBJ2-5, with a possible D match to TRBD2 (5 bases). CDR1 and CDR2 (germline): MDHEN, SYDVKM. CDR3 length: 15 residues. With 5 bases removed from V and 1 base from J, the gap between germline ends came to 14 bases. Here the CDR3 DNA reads TGTGCCAGCAGTGCTAATAGCGTCTTCCAAGAGACCCAGTACTTC. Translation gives CASSANSVFQETQYF.

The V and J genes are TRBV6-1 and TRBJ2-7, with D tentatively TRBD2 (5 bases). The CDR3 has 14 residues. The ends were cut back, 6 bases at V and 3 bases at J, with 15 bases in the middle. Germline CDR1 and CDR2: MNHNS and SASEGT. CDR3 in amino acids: CASSNGRAYYEQYF. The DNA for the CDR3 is TGTGCCAGCAGCAACGGGCGGGCGTACTACGAGCAGTACTTC.

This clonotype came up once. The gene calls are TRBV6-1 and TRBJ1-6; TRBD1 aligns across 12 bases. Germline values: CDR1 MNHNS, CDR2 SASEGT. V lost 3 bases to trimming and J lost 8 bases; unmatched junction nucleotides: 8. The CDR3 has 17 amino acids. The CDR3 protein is CASSDPGTGGLYSPLHF. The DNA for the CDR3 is TGTGCCAGCAGTGACCCGGGGACAGGGGGCTTATATTCACCCCTCCACTTT.

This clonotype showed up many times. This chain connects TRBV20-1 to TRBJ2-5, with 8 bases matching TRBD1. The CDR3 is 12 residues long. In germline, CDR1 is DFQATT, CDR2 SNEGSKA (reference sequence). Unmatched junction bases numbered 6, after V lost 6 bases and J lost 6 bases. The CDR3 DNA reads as TGCAGTGCAACTGACAGGGGACAGACCCAGTACTTC. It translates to CSATDRGQTQYF.

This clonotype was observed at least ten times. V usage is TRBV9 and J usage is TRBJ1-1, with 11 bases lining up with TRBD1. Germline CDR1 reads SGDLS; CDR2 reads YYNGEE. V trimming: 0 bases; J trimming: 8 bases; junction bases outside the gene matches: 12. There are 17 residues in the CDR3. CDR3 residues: CASSVGPPLGQGVEAFF. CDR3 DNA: TGTGCCAGCAGCGTAGGACCCCCGCTGGGACAGGGGGTAGAAGCTTTCTTT.